The TCR beta chain under discussion was sequenced for a study of CD8 T cells in Susac syndrome. Roughly 0.45 to 1 ug RNA was reverse transcribed with random hexamers. It was immunoSEQ multiplex PCR that amplified TCR beta CDR3 across 54 Vbeta and 13 Jbeta. Each CDR3 protein is one row after TCRdb ran MiXCR on the immunoSEQ multiplex PCR reads. The sample carries about 120,000 distinct CDR3 sequences, 85% to 95% recorded once. On this clonotype: A junction boundary mismatches the germline segment, possibly from a read error.

The CDR3 has 14 amino acids. The germline gives CDR1 SGHDN, CDR2 FVKESK. Healthy donors constituted the controls, which were matched for age and sex. Negative isolation yielded CD4+ and CD8+ T cells, and FACS enriched TEMRA cells. The chain joins TRBV14 to TRBJ1-1; no firm D call. Material: CD4+ T cells from PBMCs. This receptor was identified in a human donor in good health. The CDR3 is CASSQGGPNTKAFF. The CDR3 DNA sequence: TGTGCCAGCAGCCAAGGTGGACCGAACACTAAAGCTTTCTTT. Full variable domain (missing parts from reference TRBV14 and TRBJ1-1): EAGVTQFPSHSVIEKGQTVTLRCDPISGHDNLYWYRRVMGKEIKFLLHFVKESKQDESGMPNNRFLAERTGGTYSTLKVQPAELEDSGVYFCASSQGGPNTKAFFGQGTRLTVV.